This T cell receptor beta chain comes out of a study of blood T cell repertoires in COVID-19. Authors' methods: Nucleated cell number was recorded as an estimate derived from reference gene primer amplification. Clones were read by immunoSEQ multiplex PCR, and TCRdb kept only the in-frame ones, dropping some. The DNA was the basis for D and trimming; V, J and clone size are from that table. The sample lists about 200,000 clones, around 86% seen once, with 3% to 3.5% in the top ten. Germline-derived CDR1 and CDR2 are SGDLS and YYNGEE. V gave up 4 bases and J gave up 2 bases; unmatched junction bases: 4. The CDR3 sequence is 15 residues long.

The chain has TRBV9 and TRBJ2-1; TRBD2 aligns across 9 bases. Sequenced: peripheral blood. This receptor was obtained from a man in his sixties with acute or convalescent COVID-19. The CDR3 protein is CASSPTSGTYNEQFF. CDR3 in DNA: TGTGCCAGCAGCCCGACTAGCGGCACCTACAATGAGCAGTTCTTC.